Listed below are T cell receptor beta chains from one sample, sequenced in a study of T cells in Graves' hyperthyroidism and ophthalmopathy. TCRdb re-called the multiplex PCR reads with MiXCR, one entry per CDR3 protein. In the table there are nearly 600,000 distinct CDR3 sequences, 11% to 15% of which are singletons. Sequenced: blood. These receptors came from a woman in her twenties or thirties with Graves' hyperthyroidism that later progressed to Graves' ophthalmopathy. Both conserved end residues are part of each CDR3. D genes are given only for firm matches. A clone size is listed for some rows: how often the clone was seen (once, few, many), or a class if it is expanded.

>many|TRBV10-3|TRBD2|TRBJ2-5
TGTGCCATCAGTGAGGGAGCGGGAGTGGATCAAGAGACCCAGTACTTC
CAISEGAGVDQETQYF
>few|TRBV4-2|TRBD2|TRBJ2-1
TGTGCCAGCAGCCAAGGGCCCGGAGTACGGCGGGAGATAGGGGACAATGAGCAGTTCTTC
CASSQGPGVRREIGDNEQFF
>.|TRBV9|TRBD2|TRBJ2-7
TGTGCCAGCAGCGTAGATACTAGCGTCCTCTACGAGCAGTACTTC
CASSVDTSVLYEQYF
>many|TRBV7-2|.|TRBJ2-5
TGTGCCAGCAGCTTTCGCCGTAATCAAGAGACCCAGTACTTC
CASSFRRNQETQYF
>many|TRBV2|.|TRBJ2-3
TGTGCCAGCACCCAGGGATGGGGCACTGCAGATACGCAGTATTTT
CASTQGWGTADTQYF
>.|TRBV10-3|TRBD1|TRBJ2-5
TGTGCCACCAACAGGGGTTTTGAAGAGACCCAGTACTTC
CATNRGFEETQYF
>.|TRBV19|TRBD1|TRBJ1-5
TGTGCCAGTGTAAAACAGGGGGTTGGTCAGCCCCAGCATTTT
CASVKQGVGQPQHF
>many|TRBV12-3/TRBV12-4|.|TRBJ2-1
TGTGCCAGCAGTTTATTCTCTAGTGATGGAATTAGCTCCTACAATGAGCAGTTCTTC
CASSLFSSDGISSYNEQFF
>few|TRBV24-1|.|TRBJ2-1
TGTGCCACCAGTGCAGTAGAGGGAGAGAGTTCCTACAATGAGCAGTTCTTC
CATSAVEGESSYNEQFF
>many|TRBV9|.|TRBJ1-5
TGTGCCAGCAGCCCGGACCCTTGGGGCAATCAGCCCCAGCATTTT
CASSPDPWGNQPQHF
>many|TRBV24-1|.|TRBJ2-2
TGTGCCACCAGTGATGATACAGGGAAGGCCGGGGAGCTGTTTTTT
CATSDDTGKAGELFF
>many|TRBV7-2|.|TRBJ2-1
TGTGCCAGCAGCGTAGGTGGAGGGGTACAACTTGAGCAGTTCTTC
CASSVGGGVQLEQFF
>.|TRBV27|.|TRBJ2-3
TGTGCCAGCAGTTTTAGGGGGGCAACCCAGGGGACAGATACGCAGTATTTT
CASSFRGATQGTDTQYF
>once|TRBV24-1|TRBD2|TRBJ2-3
TGTGCCACCAGTGATTCCGGGACTAGCGGGAGGGGCACAGATACGCAGTATTTT
CATSDSGTSGRGTDTQYF
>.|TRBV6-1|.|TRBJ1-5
TGTGCCACCGGCAGGGCAGAGCAGCCCCAGCATTTT
CATGRAEQPQHF
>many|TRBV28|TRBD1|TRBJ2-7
TGTGCCAGCAGCAAAAGACAGGGGGGCTCCTACGAGCAGTACTTC
CASSKRQGGSYEQYF
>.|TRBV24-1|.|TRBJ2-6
TGTGCCACCAGTGATCAGAGCGCTGGGGCCAACGTCCTGACTTTC
CATSDQSAGANVLTF
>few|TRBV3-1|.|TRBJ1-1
TGTGCCAGCAGCAGACAACAGGGAGGGGGAACTGAAGCTTTCTTT
CASSRQQGGGTEAFF
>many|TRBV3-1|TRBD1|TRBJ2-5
TGTGCCAGCAGCCAAGAGAGGACAGGGACGTACCAAGAGACCCAGTACTTC
CASSQERTGTYQETQYF
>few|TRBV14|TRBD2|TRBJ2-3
TGTGCCAGCAGCTCCCACGTCGGGACTAGAATGGCAGATACGCAGTATTTT
CASSSHVGTRMADTQYF
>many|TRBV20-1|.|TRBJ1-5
TGCAGTGCTAGCCCAGGGATTGGGCAGCCCCAGCATTTT
CSASPGIGQPQHF
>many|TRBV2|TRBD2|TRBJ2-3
TGTGCCAGCAGTGAAATAGCGGGAGAGACAGATACGCAGTATTTT
CASSEIAGETDTQYF
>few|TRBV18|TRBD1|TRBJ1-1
TGTGCCAGCTCACCTGACAGGGGGAACACTGAAGCTTTCTTT
CASSPDRGNTEAFF
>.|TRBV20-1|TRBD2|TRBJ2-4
TGCAGTGCTAGACCCCGGACTAGCGGGAGCCACATTCAGTACTTC
CSARPRTSGSHIQYF
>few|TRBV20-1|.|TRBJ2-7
TGCAGTGCTACCGAATTCTACGAGCAGTACTTC
CSATEFYEQYF
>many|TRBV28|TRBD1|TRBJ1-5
TGTGCCAGCAGTTTCCTCCACCCGGGACAGGGGGGCCATCAGCCCCAGCATTTT
CASSFLHPGQGGHQPQHF
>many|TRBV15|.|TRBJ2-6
TGTGCCACCAGCAGAAAGAGAGACTCTGGGGCCAACGTCCTGACTTTC
CATSRKRDSGANVLTF
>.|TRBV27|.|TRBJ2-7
TGTGCCAGCAGTAGACCGGGGCAGGGCTCGGGACCAGGCAATGAGCAGTACTTC
CASSRPGQGSGPGNEQYF
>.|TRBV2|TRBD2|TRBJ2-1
TGTGCCAGCGTATTGGGACTAGCGGATACCCCCAGCTCCTACAATGAGCAGTTCTTC
CASVLGLADTPSSYNEQFF
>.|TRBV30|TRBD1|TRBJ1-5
TGTGCCTGGACTGGACAGGGGAGTTTTCAGCCCCAGCATTTT
CAWTGQGSFQPQHF
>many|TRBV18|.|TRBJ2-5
TGTGCCAGCTCACCACCGGACGGTGGGAAGACCCAGTACTTC
CASSPPDGGKTQYF
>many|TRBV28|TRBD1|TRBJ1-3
TGTGCCAGCAGTTTAGACAGGGTTCCCCCTGGAAACACCATATATTTT
CASSLDRVPPGNTIYF
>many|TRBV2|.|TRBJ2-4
TGTGCCAGCAGCTCTTTTAGATTGAGGTTC
CASSSFRLRF
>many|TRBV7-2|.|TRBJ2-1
TGTGCCAGCAGCTCCCGGACCGGGAATGGTGAGCAGTTCTTC
CASSSRTGNGEQFF
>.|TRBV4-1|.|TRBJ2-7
TGCGCCAGCAGCCAAGAGTACCACGACTCCTACGAGCAGTACTTC
CASSQEYHDSYEQYF
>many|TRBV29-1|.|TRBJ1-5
TGCAGCGTTGTCCCAGGGGCGGGAAAGCCCCAGCATTTT
CSVVPGAGKPQHF
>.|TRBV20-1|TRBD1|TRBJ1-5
TGCAGTGCTTACCGACAGGGGGATCAGCCCCAGCATTTT
CSAYRQGDQPQHF
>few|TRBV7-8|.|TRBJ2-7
TGTGCCAGCAGCCCCCGGCCCGGAGATGCCTACGAGCAGTACTTC
CASSPRPGDAYEQYF
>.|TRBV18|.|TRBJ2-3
TGTGCCAGCTCAAACCGGGACGGTGGGACAGATACGCAGTATTTT
CASSNRDGGTDTQYF
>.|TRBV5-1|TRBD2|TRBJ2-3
TGCACCAGCAGCTTGGGAACTAGCGGAGATACGCAGTATTTT
CTSSLGTSGDTQYF
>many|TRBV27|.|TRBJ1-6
TGTGCCAGCAGTTTGGGCAGCGCAAGTTCACCCCTCCACTTT
CASSLGSASSPLHF
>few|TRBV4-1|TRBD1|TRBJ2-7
TGCGCCAGCAGCCTGACCGGGACAGGGGTTAACGAGCAGTACTTC
CASSLTGTGVNEQYF
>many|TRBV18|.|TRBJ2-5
TGTGCCAGCTCCCCAGGAGAAGAGACCCAGTACTTC
CASSPGEETQYF
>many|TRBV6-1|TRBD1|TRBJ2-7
TGTGCCAGCAGTTATCTGGACAGGGCCCACGAGCAGTACTTC
CASSYLDRAHEQYF